This TCR beta chain originates from a study of identical twins. Via MiXCR, TCRdb re-called the 5' RACE reads, giving one row per CDR3 protein. The data contain 1.5 million to 2 million distinct CDR3 sequences, roughly a third of them singletons. This clonotype was seen many times. The CDR3 covers 14 residues. Germline CDR1 reads MNHEY; CDR2 reads SVGAGI. The V end lost 8 bases, the J end lost 2 bases, and 16 bases lay between the germline ends. The TCR comes from a newborn girl in good health. Sequenced sample: cord blood. The gene calls are TRBV6-5 and TRBJ2-7; D remains ambiguous. The CDR3: CASATPRPAYEQYF. DNA of the CDR3: TGTGCCAGCGCAACCCCCAGGCCAGCCTACGAGCAGTACTTC.